The source of this T cell receptor beta chain is a study of cytotoxic CD8 clonotypes in ibrutinib-treated CLL. This clone appeared once. The germline CDR1 and CDR2 sequences are SGHTA and FQGNSA. CDR3 length: 14 amino acids. V was pared by 0 bases and J by 3 bases, with 8 bases between. Profiling relied on immunoSEQ multiplex PCR, and the TCRdb table lists in-frame clones only, not all of them. The sample holds some 300,000 clones, almost 80% seen once. This specimen was PBMCs, taken before ibrutinib treatment. The sequence was collected from a human donor with chronic lymphocytic leukemia. The gene calls are TRBV7-2 and TRBJ1-1; D not resolved. CDR3 region: CASSLAGRYTEAFF. CDR3 sequence (DNA): TGTGCCAGCAGCTTAGCGGGCAGATACACTGAAGCTTTCTTT. The full variable domain, in which reference TRBV7-2 and TRBJ1-1 provide the parts outside the CDR3, is GAGVSQSPSNKVTEKGKDVELRCDPISGHTALYWYRQSLGQGLEFLIYFQGNSAPDKSGLPSDRFSAERTGGSVSTLTIQRTQQEDSAVYLCASSLAGRYTEAFFGQGTRLTVV.